Listed below are T cell receptor beta chains from one sample, sequenced in a study of glioma-infiltrating T cells. From the multiplex PCR reads, TCRdb called clonotypes with MiXCR, one entry per CDR3 protein. The data hold about 130,000 distinct CDR3 sequences, with about 25% observed a single time. Sequencing used glioma tissue, nonneoplastic brain tissue, or PBMCs (not recorded which). Receptors were obtained from a human donor with low-grade glioma or glioblastoma, undergoing nonglioma brain surgery, or in good health (not recorded which). Each CDR3 is given with its conserved first and last residue. The D gene is left open where the match is weak. Some rows mark clone size as missing; the rest say once, few, many or name a class of expanded clone.

size,D,V,J,CDR3,DNA
NA,NA,TRBV5-1,TRBJ2-6,CATAHTSGANVLTF,TGCGCCACCGCCCACACCTCTGGGGCCAACGTCCTGACTTTC
few,TRBD2,TRBV7-2,TRBJ2-1,CASSLLAGAGNEQFF,TGTGCCAGCAGCTTGCTAGCGGGGGCTGGAAATGAGCAGTTCTTC
many,NA,TRBV27,TRBJ1-2,CASSLRGTYGSYTF,TGTGCCAGCAGTTTACGAGGGACCTATGGCTCCTACACCTTC
NA,NA,TRBV12-3/TRBV12-4,TRBJ1-2,CASSPQTGSGYGYTF,TGTGCCAGCAGTCCCCAGACAGGATCGGGGTATGGCTACACCTTC
few,NA,TRBV4-1,TRBJ2-3,CASSHLTGQGGTDTQYF,TGCGCCAGCAGCCATCTTACCGGGCAGGGCGGGACAGATACGCAGTATTTT
NA,TRBD1,TRBV18,TRBJ1-4,CASSRQGPTSEKLFF,TGTGCCAGCTCACGACAGGGCCCTACAAGTGAAAAACTGTTTTTT
NA,TRBD2,TRBV3-1,TRBJ2-3,CASSRTGLAGGPRSDTQYF,TGTGCCAGCAGCCGAACCGGACTAGCGGGGGGGCCGAGGTCAGATACGCAGTATTTT
few,NA,TRBV7-9,TRBJ2-3,CASSSEGKDTQYF,TGTGCCAGCAGCTCAGAGGGAAAGGATACGCAGTATTTT
few,NA,TRBV4-1,TRBJ1-1,CASSQYRNTEAFF,TGCGCCAGCAGCCAGTATAGGAACACTGAAGCTTTCTTT
few,NA,TRBV3-1,TRBJ2-1,CASSQGFTIRDNEQFF,TGTGCCAGCAGCCAAGGTTTTACTATCAGGGACAATGAGCAGTTCTTC
many,TRBD1,TRBV6-1,TRBJ2-5,CASRGDRAAETQYF,TGTGCCAGCAGGGGGGACAGGGCAGCCGAGACCCAGTACTTC
few,TRBD1,TRBV6-1,TRBJ2-3,CASSRQGLDTDTQYF,TGTGCCAGCAGTCGACAGGGGCTTGACACAGATACGCAGTATTTT
few,TRBD2,TRBV7-2,TRBJ2-3,CASSPKAGGPYTQYF,TGTGCCAGCAGCCCCAAGGCGGGGGGTCCATATACGCAGTATTTT
few,NA,TRBV20-1,TRBJ1-6,CSARDQGSSYNSPLHF,TGCAGTGCTAGAGATCAGGGAAGCTCCTATAATTCACCCCTCCACTTT
NA,NA,TRBV5-1,TRBJ2-3,CASSLDRASTDTQYF,TGCGCCAGCAGCTTGGACAGAGCTAGCACAGATACGCAGTATTTT
many,NA,TRBV28,TRBJ1-1,CASSLYTQNEAFF,TGTGCCAGCAGTTTATACACACAGAATGAAGCTTTCTTT
few,TRBD2,TRBV6-6,TRBJ2-5,CASSYGFAAGQETQYF,TGTGCCAGCAGTTACGGGTTCGCAGCGGGGCAAGAGACCCAGTACTTC
NA,NA,TRBV18,TRBJ2-3,CASSARADTQYF,TGTGCCAGCTCGGCACGCGCGGATACGCAGTATTTT
many,NA,TRBV20-1,TRBJ2-1,CSAQQGSGNEQFF,TGCAGTGCCCAACAGGGATCCGGCAATGAGCAGTTCTTC
NA,NA,TRBV6-1,TRBJ1-5,CATSDGAGRQPQHF,TGTGCCACCAGTGATGGGGCAGGGAGGCAGCCCCAGCATTTT
many,TRBD2,TRBV6-1,TRBJ2-3,CASSKTSGGADTQYF,TGTGCCAGCAGTAAGACTAGCGGGGGAGCCGATACGCAGTATTTT
NA,NA,TRBV6-1,TRBJ2-5,CAGTPGLTPRETQYF,TGTGCCGGCACCCCTGGACTAACACCACGAGAGACCCAGTACTTC
few,NA,TRBV7-6,TRBJ1-2,CASSPAKHYGYTF,TGTGCCAGCAGCCCTGCCAAGCACTATGGCTACACCTTC
NA,NA,TRBV29-1,TRBJ1-1,CSVDWGNTEAFF,TGCAGCGTTGACTGGGGGAACACTGAAGCTTTCTTT
many,TRBD1,TRBV20-1,TRBJ1-2,CSARDRDRGSGYTF,TGCAGTGCTAGAGATCGGGACAGGGGATCTGGCTACACCTTC
few,TRBD1,TRBV7-9,TRBJ1-5,CASSLDRGINQPQHF,TGTGCCAGCAGCTTAGACAGGGGCATCAATCAGCCCCAGCATTTT
NA,TRBD2,TRBV7-2,TRBJ2-1,CARGRVLAGGNEQFF,TGTGCCAGGGGACGGGTCCTAGCGGGGGGGAATGAGCAGTTCTTC
NA,NA,TRBV7-2,TRBJ2-5,CASSLAGHGQETQYF,TGTGCCAGCAGCTTAGCGGGGCACGGTCAAGAGACCCAGTACTTC
many,NA,TRBV27,TRBJ1-2,CASSLSQFPYGYTF,TGTGCCAGCAGTTTAAGCCAGTTCCCCTATGGCTACACCTTC
few,NA,TRBV19,TRBJ1-5,CASRDRNSNQPQHF,TGTGCCAGTAGAGACAGGAATAGCAATCAGCCCCAGCATTTT
once,NA,TRBV19,TRBJ1-3,CASSKEGWGMNTIYF,TGTGCCAGTAGTAAGGAGGGGTGGGGGATGAACACCATATATTTT
NA,NA,TRBV20-1,TRBJ1-1,CSAPSGLDTEAFF,TGCAGTGCTCCCTCAGGGTTGGACACTGAAGCTTTCTTT
few,NA,TRBV27,TRBJ1-6,CASSDWGATGSPLHF,TGTGCCAGCAGTGACTGGGGGGCGACGGGGTCACCCCTCCACTTT
NA,TRBD2,TRBV20-1,TRBJ2-3,CSAKVGLSTDTQYF,TGCAGTGCTAAGGTGGGACTAAGCACAGATACGCAGTATTTT
NA,NA,TRBV24-1,TRBJ2-5,CATMGDPGAQETQYF,TGTGCCACCATGGGTGACCCAGGGGCACAAGAGACCCAGTACTTC
many,TRBD1,TRBV20-1,TRBJ2-1,CSAQDRLPYNEQFF,TGCAGTGCTCAGGACAGGCTCCCCTACAATGAGCAGTTCTTC
NA,TRBD2,TRBV6-2/TRBV6-3,TRBJ2-3,CASSYSASGGTDAQYF,TGTGCCAGCAGTTACTCGGCTAGCGGGGGCACAGATGCGCAGTATTTT
NA,NA,TRBV7-2,TRBJ1-2,CASSSTGLSGYTF,TGTGCCAGCAGCAGTACAGGGTTATCGGGCTACACCTTC
many,NA,TRBV7-2,TRBJ1-5,CASSFGRGGNQPQHF,TGTGCCAGCAGCTTTGGCAGGGGTGGCAATCAGCCCCAGCATTTT
NA,NA,TRBV20-1,TRBJ1-5,CSATLAVNRPQHF,TGCAGTGCTACGTTGGCGGTCAATCGGCCCCAGCATTTT